These 28 T cell receptor beta chains came from one sample sequenced in a study of blood T cell repertoires in COVID-19. The method was immunoSEQ multiplex PCR; TCRdb's version includes in-frame clones alone and lacks a portion of them. The table includes more than 110,000 clones, roughly 91% detected once. The sequenced sample was peripheral blood. The receptor source for this set is a man between 60 and 70 years old with active or convalescent COVID-19.

The chain is built from TRBV2 and TRBJ2-1; the match to TRBD2 covers 7 bases. The CDR3 extends over 16 amino acids. V trimming: 2 bases; J trimming: 4 bases; junction bases outside the gene matches: 8. In germline, CDR1 is SNHLY, CDR2 FYNNEI. This CDR3 is CASSEWRGTEYNEQFF. The CDR3 nucleotides read TGTGCCAGCAGTGAATGGCGGGGGACTGAGTACAATGAGCAGTTCTTC.

V and J are TRBV6-5 and TRBJ1-5, with D possibly TRBD1 on 6 matching bases. With 5 bases removed from V and 4 bases from J, the gap between germline ends came to 9 bases. The CDR3 is 13 amino acids. CDR1 MNHEY and CDR2 SVGAGI come from the germline V gene. This CDR3 is CASSLDRNQPQHF. The CDR3 DNA sequence: TGTGCCAGCAGTCTGGACAGAAATCAGCCCCAGCATTTT.

The chain uses TRBV6-5 and TRBJ1-3; D gene uncertain. The germline V and J ends were trimmed by 10 bases and 1 base, with 5 bases remaining between them. The CDR3 length is 11 residues. Germline V CDR1 and CDR2: MNHEY, SVGAGI. The CDR3 nucleotides are TGTGCCACCGCGTCTGGAAACACCATATATTTT. This gives the protein CATASGNTIYF.

The chain uses TRBV12-3 or TRBV12-4 and TRBJ1-2; the D is unclear. V lost 7 bases to trimming and J lost 3 bases, with 12 bases between them. The CDR3 consists of 13 residues. CDR3 sequence: CASTLGEDYGYTF. The DNA of the CDR3 is TGTGCCAGCACCCTGGGAGAGGACTATGGCTACACCTTC.

The V call is TRBV7-2, the J call TRBJ2-6; 8 nucleotides align to TRBD1. CDR1 SGHTA and CDR2 FQGNSA come from the germline V gene. The CDR3 length is 15 residues. V trimming: 3 bases; J trimming: 3 bases; junction bases outside the gene matches: 1. CDR3 protein: CASSFRGRGANVLTF. Written as DNA, the CDR3 is TGTGCCAGCAGCTTCAGGGGGCGTGGGGCCAACGTCCTGACTTTC.

This clone has a single count. V is TRBV18 and J is TRBJ1-5; D may be TRBD1 (6 bases). The CDR3 covers 14 residues. V dropped 2 bases and J dropped 4 bases, with 9 bases sitting between them. Germline V CDR1 and CDR2: KGHSH, LQKENI. The CDR3 region is CASSPLGQNQPQHF. The CDR3 DNA follows: TGTGCCAGCTCACCATTGGGACAAAATCAGCCCCAGCATTTT.

The rearrangement uses TRBV2 and TRBJ2-3; TRBD1 is a possible D gene (5 bases). Trimming removed 5 bases from V and 2 bases from J, with 17 bases in between. The CDR3 loop spans 16 amino acids. Germline loops: CDR1 SNHLY, CDR2 FYNNEI. The CDR3 here is CASSSWPSGITDTQYF. The CDR3 DNA follows: TGTGCCAGCAGTTCCTGGCCATCAGGGATCACAGATACGCAGTATTTT.

This clone came up once. CDR3 sequence: CASSPSEGARSPLHF. The CDR3 DNA is TGTGCCAGCTCACCATCGGAGGGGGCCAGGTCACCCCTCCACTTT. This chain connects TRBV18 to TRBJ1-6; 7 bases agree with TRBD1. The CDR3 loop spans 15 amino acids. Germline V gene data show CDR1 as KGHSH and CDR2 as LQKENI. The ends lost 2 bases at V and 10 bases at J; junction bases unmatched: 8.

The J gene is TRBJ2-3, the V gene TRBV9, with TRBD1 as a possible D gene (5 bases). Germline loops: CDR1 SGDLS, CDR2 YYNGEE. This CDR3 contains 15 residues. V shed 0 bases and J shed 3 bases, with 11 bases lying between them. The CDR3 sequence: CASSVELGDTDTQYF. The CDR3 DNA sequence: TGTGCCAGCAGCGTAGAATTAGGGGATACAGATACGCAGTATTTT.

This chain connects TRBV5-1 to TRBJ2-7; 10 bases are shared with TRBD1. CDR1 and CDR2 from the germline V gene are SGHRS and YFSETQ. CDR3 size: 15 residues. Germline trimming cut 4 bases from V and 6 bases from J; bases unmatched to any gene: 10. The CDR3 coding sequence is TGCGCCAGCAGCATGACGGGACAGGGGCCCGGCGAGCAGTACTTC. It yields the protein CASSMTGQGPGEQYF.

The rearrangement joins TRBV11-1 to TRBJ2-7; weak D call: TRBD2 (5 bases). The CDR3 loop spans 15 amino acids. Germline V CDR1 and CDR2: SGHAT, FQDESV (reference sequence). V was shortened by 3 bases and J by 6 bases, with 18 bases between the two germline ends. In nucleotides, the CDR3 is TGTGCCAGCAGCTTCGACTATGGGCAAGATGGCGAGCAGTACTTC. Its protein product is CASSFDYGQDGEQYF.

The CDR3 DNA sequence: TGTGCCAGTCAAGGACAGTACGAGCAGTACTTC. Its translation is CASQGQYEQYF. The chain carries TRBV19 and TRBJ2-7; a possible D gene is TRBD1 (6 bases). The V and J ends lost 8 bases and 4 bases respectively, with 9 bases between them. CDR1 is LNHDA, CDR2 SQIVND, per germline (reference sequence). The CDR3 length is 11 residues.

The V call is TRBV7-2, the J call TRBJ2-7; perhaps TRBD1 as D (6 bases). CDR1 and CDR2 from the germline V gene are SGHTA and FQGNSA. The CDR3 totals 16 residues. V was pared by 4 bases and J by 2 bases, with 18 bases between. In DNA form, the CDR3 reads TGTGCCAGCAGCTACCGGGACAACGCGTTCCCCTACGAGCAGTACTTC. Translation: CASSYRDNAFPYEQYF.

The J gene is TRBJ2-3, the V gene TRBV5-5; D remains ambiguous. Trimming cost V 7 bases and J 5 bases, with 20 bases left between them. The CDR3 sequence is 15 residues long. Germline-derived CDR1 and CDR2 are SGHKS and YYEKEE (reference sequence). In DNA, the CDR3 is TGTGCCAGCTCCCCCGGGTTTACACGGGTAGATACGCAGTATTTT. Protein: CASSPGFTRVDTQYF.

CDR3 nucleotide sequence: TGTGCCACCAGTGACCCGACAGCAAACTATGGCTACACCTTC. It is translated as CATSDPTANYGYTF. V usage is TRBV24-1 and J usage is TRBJ1-2; D is perhaps TRBD1 (5 bases). The CDR3 sequence is 14 residues long. V lost 4 bases and J 2 bases, leaving 10 bases between the germline ends. Germline V gives CDR1 KGHDR, CDR2 SFDVKD.

The chain couples TRBV5-4 to TRBJ2-7; 7 positions match TRBD2. The CDR3 is 14 amino acids. Germline CDR1 is SGHNT and CDR2 is YYREEE (reference sequence). With V trimmed by 6 bases and J by 0 bases, 6 bases remained unmatched. CDR3 coding DNA: TGTGCCAGCACAGTATGGGGGGGCTCCTACGAGCAGTACTTC. It is translated as CASTVWGGSYEQYF. The variable domain in full, with the rest retrieved from reference TRBV5-4 and TRBJ2-7, is ETGVTQSPTHLIKTRGQQVTLRCSSQSGHNTVSWYQQALGQGPQFIFQYYREEENGRGNFPPRFSGLQFPNYSSELNVNALELDDSALYLCASTVWGGSYEQYFGPGTRLTVT.

This chain connects TRBV6-2 or TRBV6-3 to TRBJ2-7; 10 bases map to TRBD1. CDR1 is MNHEY and CDR2 is SVGEGT in the germline V gene. With V trimmed by 2 bases and J by 3 bases, 1 base remained unmatched. This CDR3 contains 14 residues. The chain's CDR3 is CASSYGDRGYEQYF. The CDR3 nucleotides are TGTGCCAGCAGTTACGGGGACAGGGGCTACGAGCAGTACTTC.

The chain recombines TRBV27 with TRBJ2-5; tentative D call: TRBD1 (6 bases). Trimming shortened V by 4 bases and J by 5 bases, and 20 bases separated the two germline ends. Germline V lookup: CDR1 MNHEY, CDR2 SMNVEV (reference sequence). This CDR3 has 16 residues. In DNA form, the CDR3 reads TGTGCCAGCAGTTCACGACAACAGGGAAGGTGGGAGACCCAGTACTTC. Protein: CASSSRQQGRWETQYF.

This chain links TRBV29-1 with TRBJ2-3; weak D call: TRBD1 (6 bases). V shed 3 bases and J shed 1 base, with 17 bases lying between them. The CDR3 is made up of 16 amino acids. Germline V gene data show CDR1 as SQVTM and CDR2 as ANQGSEA. The CDR3 DNA reads TGCAGCGTTGAGGGACACCCGATATTGGGCACAGATACGCAGTATTTT. It specifies CSVEGHPILGTDTQYF.

This chain links TRBV19 with TRBJ1-6, with TRBD1 matching over 8 bases. The CDR3 length is 15 residues. The ends lost 4 bases at V and 8 bases at J; junction bases unmatched: 7. From germline, CDR1 is LNHDA and CDR2 SQIVND (reference sequence). CDR3 sequence (DNA): TGTGCCAGTAGTACAACAGGGGGAGGTGATTCACCCCTCCACTTT. The encoded protein is CASSTTGGGDSPLHF.

The sample holds one count of this clone. The chain joins TRBV6-5 to TRBJ1-2; TRBD1 aligns across 8 bases. The ends lost 6 bases at V and 5 bases at J; junction bases unmatched: 11. The length of the CDR3 is 15 residues. Germline CDR1 reads MNHEY; CDR2 reads SVGAGI. CDR3 in amino acids: CASRARGLKDYGYTF. The CDR3 nucleotides are TGTGCCAGCAGGGCCAGGGGGCTTAAGGATTATGGCTACACCTTC.

The rearrangement joins TRBV6-6 to TRBJ1-6; D may be TRBD1 (6 bases). The CDR3 is 15 residues long. Germline loops: CDR1 MNHNY, CDR2 SVGAGI (reference sequence). Deletions cut 8 bases from V and 2 bases from J, with 13 bases between. The CDR3 coding sequence is TGTGCCAGCGGAAACAGGGAAACCTATAATTCACCCCTCCACTTT. Protein product: CASGNRETYNSPLHF.

V and J are TRBV9 and TRBJ1-3; TRBD1 matches 8 bases. The CDR3 runs to 17 residues. The germline V gene encodes CDR1 SGDLS and CDR2 YYNGEE. J was trimmed by 0 bases and V by 3 bases; bases with no gene match: 8. CDR3 bases: TGTGCCAGCAGCGAACAGGACAGGGCAAGCTCTGGAAACACCATATATTTT. Its translation: CASSEQDRASSGNTIYF.

The chain carries TRBV7-9 and TRBJ2-7; no definite D call. Between the trimmed V and J ends, which lost 2 bases and 3 bases, there was a span of 5 bases. The germline gives CDR1 SEHNR, CDR2 FQNEAQ (reference sequence). The CDR3 extends over 12 amino acids. CDR3 residues: CASSLFNYEQYF. The CDR3, as DNA: TGTGCCAGCAGCTTATTTAACTACGAGCAGTACTTC.

V and J are TRBV5-4 and TRBJ2-6; weak D call: TRBD1 (6 bases). The V gene's germline CDR1 is SGHNT and CDR2 YYREEE (reference sequence). V was pared by 5 bases and J by 0 bases, with 9 bases between. There are 15 residues in the CDR3. The CDR3, as DNA: TGTGCCAGCAGTCCACAGGGCTCTGGGGCCAACGTCCTGACTTTC. Its translation: CASSPQGSGANVLTF.

The gene calls are TRBV5-1 and TRBJ2-3; 7 positions match TRBD2. The germline V gene encodes CDR1 SGHRS and CDR2 YFSETQ. V lost 0 bases and J lost 9; bases outside the gene matches: 7. The CDR3 has 14 residues. As DNA, the CDR3 is TGCGCCAGCAGCTTGGACGGGGGGTCTGGCACGCAGTATTTT. Its protein product is CASSLDGGSGTQYF.

V is TRBV9 and J is TRBJ2-1; the match to TRBD2 covers 7 bases. The length of the CDR3 is 16 residues. V lost 0 bases, J lost 3 bases, and 6 bases stayed unmatched. Germline V gene sequence: CDR1 SGDLS, CDR2 YYNGEE. The CDR3 loop reads CASSVVPSGDYNEQFF. The CDR3 coding sequence is TGTGCCAGCAGCGTAGTTCCCAGCGGGGACTACAATGAGCAGTTCTTC. The full variable domain, its missing parts supplied by reference TRBV9 and TRBJ2-1, is DSGVTQTPKHLITATGQRVTLRCSPRSGDLSVYWYQQSLDQGLQFLIQYYNGEERAKGNILERFSAQQFPDLHSELNLSSLELGDSALYFCASSVVPSGDYNEQFFGPGTRLTVL.

In its sample, this clone was seen once. The V and J genes are TRBV30 and TRBJ1-3; D unresolved. Germline V gene sequence: CDR1 GTSNPN, CDR2 SVGIG (reference sequence). The CDR3 is 14 amino acids. V lost 6 bases, J lost 0 bases, and 12 bases lay in between. The CDR3 protein is CACPGDTSGNTIYF. CDR3 coding DNA: TGTGCCTGCCCTGGCGACACCTCTGGAAACACCATATATTTT.